Here is one T cell receptor (beta chain) with its context. Its target antigen remains unknown. The input lacks base qualities; no much larger clone sits a single base away. The data originate from a study of beta chain features in type 1 diabetes (dated 2018 in TCRdb). A note on the overall study: Patients and healthy donors did not differ in mean age, gender distribution, total cell number or subset yield. A total of roughly 100 million sorted cells were examined across all samples, and a strong correlation was observed between cell number per subset and RNA yield. The study compared the TCRB repertoires of sorted circulating CD4+ T cell subsets in recently diagnosed type 1 diabetes patients with those in matched healthy donors. Whereas all 30 or so donors provided naive and central memory subsets, regulatory and stem cell-like memory subsets were isolated from just 8 patients and roughly 8 healthy donors. Overall results and qualifications from the work: Naive, central memory and regulatory TCRB repertoires appeared to be more alike among patients than among healthy donors. Only small numbers of individuals were included in the HLA sub-analyses, which left unresolved whether HLA type had any influence on TCRB rearrangement. A moderate but significant shortening of TCRB CDR3 length was observed in type 1 diabetes patients in all four CD4+ subsets. PCR may preferentially amplify shorter templates, but because patient and control samples were amplified and corrected together, any resulting skew would affect both groups equally. At VDJ recombination sites, type 1 diabetes patients had fewer insertions and more deleted nucleotides, which implies abnormalities in thymic rearrangement. Because cDNA was sequenced instead of genomic DNA, highly expressing activated cells could be over-represented, though the groups showed no difference in activation or CD3 levels.

Each donor gave one peripheral blood draw, averaging approximately 110 mL, which was collected into heparinised tubes. Using a panel that included CD45RO, CCR7, CD25, CD127, CD95 and CD27, naive, central memory, regulatory and stem cell-like memory CD4+ T cells were sorted on a BD FACSAria II. All sorted populations exceeded 95% purity. Right away, PBMCs were isolated by Lymphoprep density gradient centrifugation and were stained directly, with no culture step. Samples were stained and sorted in pairs, with one healthy donor and one patient per experiment, so that batch effects were minimized. All of the isolated RNA was reverse transcribed with the High Capacity cDNA Reverse Transcription Kit, so expressed TCRB transcripts were sequenced. Deep immunoSEQ sequencing was applied to naive, central memory and regulatory T cell samples, giving an average of roughly 3.5 million total reads per sample. Sorted cells were lysed in RLT buffer, and RNA was extracted using DNase-treated RNeasy Micro or Mini kits according to cell number. To prevent cross-contamination, every cell subset was processed on its own, while patient and healthy donor samples were processed together. Using the immunoSEQ multiplex PCR, TCRB sequences were amplified from cDNA into 87-bp fragments spanning the CDR3 region. The amplicons were sequenced using the Illumina HiSeq platform. In the original analysis: Synthetic template baselines were used to correct PCR bias computationally, reads within Hamming distance 2 were collapsed, and singletons that could not be merged were discarded. Reads were aligned to IMGT to assign V, D and J genes, CDR3 length, and insertions or deletions at six rearrangement sites. Within each subset, clonotype counts were normalized to sorted cell number, after which true diversity and Gini coefficients were computed with the tcR R package. The overlap coefficient, calculated on TCRB nucleotide sequences, was used to measure repertoire sharing. As stored in TCRdb, this immuneACCESS dataset retains in-frame rearrangements with V and J assigned. A fraction of the clones does not appear; measured against another copy, unresolved V genes explain less than half of the discrepancy, and the remainder lacks a known reason. V and J calls plus clone size are reproduced from that table; the DNA served to infer D and trimming. This sample lists under 200,000 clones; about 9% were detected once. Around 0.5% of the sample belongs to the ten largest clones.

This TCR was sampled from a woman aged 18-29 years with type 1 diabetes. Sequencing was carried out using central memory CD4+ T cells from blood.

The CDR3 loop reads CASTAGYGYTF. In nucleotides, the sequence is TGTGCCAGCACCGCGGGGTATGGCTACACCTTC. The V gene is TRBV6-6 and the J gene is TRBJ1-2; the D gene is unclear. Taken from cysteine to phenylalanine, the CDR3 has 11 residues. The read is trimmed to its CDR3 DNA, 33 bases read in frame from base 1. At the junction V is shortened by 7 bases and J by 5 bases, with 8 bases in between. The CDR1 and CDR2 encoded by the germline V gene (reference sequence) are MNHNY and SVGAGI.